The 22 T cell receptor beta chains below were found in one sample sequenced in a study of vaccination and CD4 T cells after COVID-19. These receptors lack a known antigen. Sequencing of DNA taken from cultured CD4+ T cells relied on the Oncomine TCR Beta short-read assay. MiXCR was run by TCRdb on the PCR reads, yielding one entry per CDR3 protein. The table records some 15,000 distinct CDR3 sequences, about 55% of them present only once. The treatment: roughly ten-day PBMC culture with coronavirus spike peptide pools or control peptides (ViraFEST assay). This specimen consisted of CD4+ T cells from blood, cultured in vitro, obtained before SARS-CoV-2 vaccination. Receptors originate from a human donor who had recovered from COVID-19.

V gene TRBV28 combines with J gene TRBJ1-3; TRBD1 matches 8 bases. The CDR3 has 14 amino acids. CDR1 and CDR2 from the germline V gene are MDHEN and SYDVKM. J gave up 0 bases and V 5 bases, and 0 bases lay outside the gene matches. CDR3 residues: CASSTGGSGNTIYF. In DNA form, the CDR3 reads TGTGCCAGCAGTACAGGGGGCTCTGGAAACACCATATATTTT. Filled out from reference TRBV28 and TRBJ1-3, the complete variable domain reads DVKVTQSSRYLVKRTGEKVFLECVQDMDHENMFWYRQDPGLGLRLIYFSYDVKMKEKGDIPEGYSVSREKKERFSLILESASTNQTSMYLCASSTGGSGNTIYFGEGSWLTVV.

V and J are TRBV19 and TRBJ1-1, with D possibly being TRBD1 (5 bases). The CDR3 covers 15 residues. V lost 9 bases, J lost 2 bases, and 19 bases lay in between. In germline, CDR1 is LNHDA, CDR2 SQIVND (reference sequence). CDR3 protein: CASGVTTDFNTEAFF. CDR3 bases: TGTGCCAGCGGGGTCACGACAGACTTCAACACTGAAGCTTTCTTT.

CDR3 residues: CASSVTPGSRGDSPLHF. The CDR3 nucleotides read TGTGCCAGCAGTGTAACTCCTGGGAGCAGGGGGGATTCACCCCTCCACTTT. V usage is TRBV2 and J usage is TRBJ1-6; 7 bases line up with TRBD1. With 4 bases clipped from V and 8 bases from J, the junction kept 14 bases outside the gene matches. Per the germline V gene, CDR1 is SNHLY and CDR2 is FYNNEI. The CDR3 contains 17 residues.

The chain recombines TRBV6-5 with TRBJ1-1; D not certain. CDR3 length: 14 amino acids. Trimming pared 0 bases from V and 6 bases from J, leaving 11 bases between. Germline V lookup: CDR1 MNHEY, CDR2 SVGAGI. CDR3 sequence reads: CASSYSLLVPEAFF. CDR3 sequence (DNA): TGTGCCAGCAGTTACTCCCTTCTGGTGCCTGAAGCTTTCTTT.

The chain uses TRBV7-2 and TRBJ2-1; possible D gene TRBD2, 6 bases. Trimming took 4 bases from V and 7 from J, leaving 14 bases between them. The CDR3 is 14 residues long. The germline V gene has CDR1 SGHTA and CDR2 FQGNSA. This CDR3 reads CASSSGLRSNEQFF. The CDR3 nucleotides read TGTGCCAGCAGCTCGGGACTCCGGAGTAATGAGCAGTTCTTC.

The CDR3 spells CASGTGTGFGNQPQHF. The CDR3 coding sequence is TGTGCCAGTGGGACCGGGACAGGGTTTGGCAATCAGCCCCAGCATTTT. The genes are TRBV19 and TRBJ1-5; TRBD1 matches at 9 bases. Trimming at V came to 8 bases and at J to 2 bases, leaving 10 bases not matched to a gene. CDR1 and CDR2 (germline): LNHDA, SQIVND (reference sequence). This CDR3 is built from 16 residues. The whole variable domain, filled in from reference TRBV19 and TRBJ1-5, reads DGGITQSPKYLFRKEGQNVTLSCEQNLNHDAMYWYRQDPGQGLRLIYYSQIVNDFQKGDIAEGYSVSREKKESFPLTVTSAQKNPTAFYLCASGTGTGFGNQPQHFGDGTRLSIL.

This clonotype appeared a few times. The chain employs TRBV6-2 or TRBV6-3 and TRBJ1-2; 9 bases fit TRBD1. The trim removed 8 bases at V and 4 bases at J, leaving 11 bases unmatched. The germline V gene has CDR1 MNHEY and CDR2 SVGEGT. This CDR3 contains 15 residues. CDR3 sequence: CASPGTGPASYGYTF. The CDR3 nucleotides are TGTGCCAGCCCCGGGACAGGGCCGGCCAGCTATGGCTACACCTTC.

The chain employs TRBV30 and TRBJ1-6; D is unclear. CDR3 length: 13 residues. V gave up 1 base and J gave up 7 bases, with 8 bases separating them. The V gene's germline CDR1 is GTSNPN and CDR2 SVGIG (reference sequence). The CDR3 sequence: CAWSDGLNSPLHF. In DNA, the CDR3 is TGTGCCTGGAGTGACGGGTTGAATTCACCCCTCCACTTT.

The rearrangement uses TRBV20-1 and TRBJ2-5; D tentatively fits TRBD1 or TRBD2 (5 bases each). Germline V gives CDR1 DFQATT, CDR2 SNEGSKA (reference sequence). V was cut by 1 base and J by 5 bases, with 14 bases left in between. This CDR3 has 14 amino acids. The CDR3 DNA is TGCAGTGCTAGAGGGGGGAGACAGATGGAGACCCAGTACTTC. Protein: CSARGGRQMETQYF.

The sample holds a few counts of this clonotype. J is TRBJ1-2 and V is TRBV19; possibly TRBD1 for D (5 bases). The CDR3 consists of 15 residues. CDR1 and CDR2 (germline): LNHDA, SQIVND (reference sequence). V dropped 9 bases and J dropped 6 bases, with 23 bases sitting between them. The CDR3, as DNA: TGTGCCAGCCGCCTTCTCGGCAGGGAGTCGGATGGCTACACCTTC. This sequence encodes CASRLLGRESDGYTF.

V gene TRBV7-2 combines with J gene TRBJ1-5; no clear D gene. Looked up from germline, CDR1 is SGHTA and CDR2 is FQGNSA. The CDR3 is 14 amino acids. V lost 0 bases and J lost 7, with 10 bases in between. The CDR3 DNA sequence: TGTGCCAGCAGCTTAGCGGTCTGGGTCCAGCCCCAGCATTTT. As protein: CASSLAVWVQPQHF.

The V call is TRBV27, the J call TRBJ2-1; D is ambiguous. V was shortened by 2 bases and J by 8 bases, with 4 bases between the two germline ends. Germline CDR1 is MNHEY and CDR2 is SMNVEV (reference sequence). This CDR3 region has 11 residues. The CDR3 DNA reads TGTGCCAGCAGTTTAGGGGATGAGCAGTTCTTC. Protein sequence: CASSLGDEQFF.

The V gene is TRBV7-9, the J gene TRBJ2-2, with a weak D call TRBD2 (6 bases). Germline V lookup: CDR1 SEHNR, CDR2 FQNEAQ (reference sequence). V was pared by 2 bases and J by 0 bases, with 19 bases between. CDR3 length: 19 amino acids. CDR3 in DNA: TGTGCCAGCAGCTTATCCCCCCTTCGAGGGAGGACGAACACCGGGGAGCTGTTTTTT. This translates into CASSLSPLRGRTNTGELFF.

The rearrangement uses TRBV7-9 and TRBJ1-1; TRBD1 is a possible D gene (5 bases). Germline CDR1 SEHNR, CDR2 FQNEAQ (reference sequence). The ends were cut back, 3 bases at V and 8 bases at J, with 13 bases in the middle. CDR3 length: 13 amino acids. Written as DNA, the CDR3 is TGTGCCAGCAGCTTTGGGGGGATCGGAGAAGCTTTCTTT. Its protein product is CASSFGGIGEAFF.

This clonotype occurred a few times. This chain links TRBV29-1 with TRBJ1-2, with 9 positions matching TRBD1. CDR1 is SQVTM, CDR2 ANQGSEA, per germline. The CDR3 length is 13 residues. J lost 3 bases, V lost 6 bases, and 5 bases had no gene match. The CDR3: CSVTQGADYGYTF. Here the CDR3 DNA reads TGCAGCGTCACACAGGGGGCTGACTATGGCTACACCTTC. Based on the CDR3 plus reference TRBV29-1 and TRBJ1-2, the full variable domain is SAVISQKPSRDICQRGTSLTIQCQVDSQVTMMFWYRQQPGQSLTLIATANQGSEATYESGFVIDKFPISRPNLTFSTLTVSNMSPEDSSIYLCSVTQGADYGYTFGSGTRLTVV.

This chain uses TRBV19 with TRBJ2-5; no reliable D call. Germline V lookup: CDR1 LNHDA, CDR2 SQIVND (reference sequence). The CDR3 extends over 13 amino acids. Trimming shortened V by 4 bases and J by 5 bases, and 11 bases separated the two germline ends. CDR3 region: CASSTTAPETQYF. As DNA, the CDR3 is TGTGCCAGTAGTACTACTGCCCCGGAGACCCAGTACTTC.

CDR3 amino acids: CASSEVPGDNSPLHF. The CDR3 region has the DNA TGTGCCAGCAGTGAAGTCCCGGGGGACAATTCACCCCTCCACTTT. The rearrangement joins TRBV2 to TRBJ1-6; TRBD1 is a possible D gene (5 bases). Trimming pared 1 base from V and 7 bases from J, leaving 11 bases between. The germline V gene has CDR1 SNHLY and CDR2 FYNNEI. The CDR3 consists of 15 residues.

The V gene is TRBV29-1, the J gene TRBJ1-1; 8 nucleotides match TRBD1. The CDR3 consists of 15 residues. Germline CDR1 is SQVTM and CDR2 is ANQGSEA. V was pared by 7 bases and J by 4 bases, with 14 bases of the junction left unmatched. The CDR3 DNA is TGCAGCGCAAACGGGGACAGGAGGGGTGGCACTGAAGCTTTCTTT. This encodes CSANGDRRGGTEAFF.

The CDR3 region has the DNA TGCAGTGCTAGAAAAAAAGAGACCCAGTACTTC. Amino acid sequence: CSARKKETQYF. The chain couples TRBV20-1 to TRBJ2-5; D ambiguous. The V and J ends lost 2 bases and 3 bases respectively, with 4 bases between them. From germline, CDR1 is DFQATT and CDR2 SNEGSKA (reference sequence). CDR3 length: 11 amino acids.

The CDR3 DNA sequence: TGCAGTGCTGGCGGGGTCTACGGCTACACCTTC. It translates to CSAGGVYGYTF. The genes are TRBV20-1 and TRBJ1-2; D ambiguous. The V end lost 5 bases, the J end lost 8 bases, and 12 bases lay between the germline ends. The CDR3 runs to 11 residues. In germline, CDR1 is DFQATT, CDR2 SNEGSKA (reference sequence).

The V gene is TRBV7-3, the J gene TRBJ2-3; tentative D call: TRBD1 (5 bases). The CDR3 is 13 residues long. With 3 bases removed from V and 5 bases from J, the gap between germline ends came to 9 bases. CDR1 and CDR2 (germline): SGHTA, FQGTGA. Here the CDR3 reads CASSLSRGDTQYF. The CDR3 region has the DNA TGTGCCAGCAGCTTGTCAAGGGGAGATACGCAGTATTTT.

The rearrangement uses TRBV5-4 and TRBJ1-1; D gene ambiguous. Between the trimmed V and J ends, which lost 4 bases and 0 bases, there was a span of 4 bases. The CDR3 is 12 amino acids. The germline V gene has CDR1 SGHNT and CDR2 YYREEE (reference sequence). In nucleotides, the CDR3 is TGTGCCAGCAGCGCGCTGAACACTGAAGCTTTCTTT. This codes for CASSALNTEAFF.